These 28 T cell receptor beta chains came from one sample sequenced in a study of shared clonotypes between healthy human individuals. Assay used: immunoSEQ multiplex PCR; TCRdb lists only in-frame clones, some missing. The data hold 2.3 million or so clones, with 80% to 95% observed a single time. Sequencing was done on a sample of naive CD4+ T cells from PBMCs. Described subset: CD45RA+ positively selected. The receptors were gathered from a man between 18 and 35 years old in good health. Some clones in this sample may be carry-over from other donors' samples.

This clone has only one observation. V and J are TRBV7-8 and TRBJ2-3; no firm D call. The CDR3 is 13 amino acids. Trimming removed 3 bases from V and 2 bases from J, with 6 bases in between. CDR1 is SGHVS and CDR2 is FQNEAQ in the germline V gene. CDR3 protein: CASSFDSTDTQYF. CDR3 nucleotide sequence: TGTGCCAGCAGCTTCGATTCCACAGATACGCAGTATTTT.

This chain connects TRBV27 to TRBJ2-3; 7 bases are a match to TRBD2. Germline V gene sequence: CDR1 MNHEY, CDR2 SMNVEV (reference sequence). V gave up 6 bases and J gave up 1 base; unmatched junction bases: 7. This CDR3 spans 15 amino acids. The CDR3, as DNA: TGTGCCAGCAGAAACGGGGGGTGGGGCACAGATACGCAGTATTTT. This gives the protein CASRNGGWGTDTQYF.

This chain joins TRBV4-2 and TRBJ2-6; D ambiguous. This CDR3 region has 17 residues. CDR1 and CDR2 (germline): LGHNA, YNFKEQ. V gave up 0 bases and J gave up 0 bases, with 9 bases separating them. The CDR3 loop reads CASSQDFVGSGANVLTF. The CDR3 bases are TGTGCCAGCAGCCAAGATTTCGTTGGCTCTGGGGCCAACGTCCTGACTTTC.

The rearrangement uses TRBV21-1 and TRBJ2-7; the table's D call, TRBD2, was not checked against the DNA. TRBV21-1 is a pseudogene segment. The length of the CDR3 is 15 residues. The CDR3 protein is CASSLGRRRSYEQYF. The CDR3 DNA sequence: TGTGCCAGCAGCTTAGGGAGGCGGCGCTCCTACGAGCAGTACTTC.

The chain is built from TRBV2 and TRBJ2-1; tentatively, D is TRBD1 or TRBD2 (5 bases each). The CDR3 covers 14 residues. Between the trimmed V and J ends, which lost 5 bases and 4 bases, there was a span of 12 bases. In germline, CDR1 is SNHLY, CDR2 FYNNEI. CDR3 residues: CASSKEWGYNEQFF. CDR3 bases: TGTGCCAGCAGTAAAGAGTGGGGGTACAATGAGCAGTTCTTC.

The chain is built from TRBV28 and TRBJ1-5; TRBD1 aligns across 8 bases. The germline gives CDR1 MDHEN, CDR2 SYDVKM. Germline trimming cut 2 bases from V and 5 bases from J; bases unmatched to any gene: 5. The CDR3 runs 15 residues. Written as DNA, the CDR3 is TGTGCCAGCAGTTTAGTCAGGGGGCTTGATCAGCCCCAGCATTTT. Its translation is CASSLVRGLDQPQHF.

This clone was seen only once. The rearrangement links TRBV2 to TRBJ2-7, with 9 nucleotides matching TRBD2. V dropped 7 bases and J dropped 4; count of bases not matched to a gene: 11. Germline CDR1 SNHLY, CDR2 FYNNEI. This CDR3 spans 15 amino acids. CDR3 nucleotide sequence: TGTGCCAGCATCCTGTGGGGGACTAGCAGTTACGAGCAGTACTTC. Its protein product is CASILWGTSSYEQYF.

Points on this clone: The same CDR3 can be traced to other DNA sequences in this sample. The chain employs TRBV5-1 and TRBJ1-3; D call uncertain. In germline, CDR1 is SGHRS, CDR2 YFSETQ. The length of the CDR3 is 13 residues. The ends were cut back, 1 base at V and 0 bases at J, with 2 bases in the middle. The CDR3 reads CASSLSSGNTIYF. The CDR3 DNA follows: TGCGCCAGCAGCTTGAGCTCTGGAAACACCATATATTTT.

A remark on this clone: The same CDR3 also results from other DNA sequences found in this sample. The chain joins TRBV5-1 to TRBJ1-1, with D maybe TRBD1 (6 bases). The germline gives CDR1 SGHRS, CDR2 YFSETQ. V shed 0 bases and J shed 1 base, with 10 bases lying between them. The CDR3 spans 15 residues. The DNA of the CDR3 is TGCGCCAGCAGCTTGGTTGGGGGCACGAACACTGAAGCTTTCTTT. Translation: CASSLVGGTNTEAFF. Using reference TRBV5-1 and TRBJ1-1 for the parts outside the CDR3, the full variable domain is KAGVTQTPRYLIKTRGQQVTLSCSPISGHRSVSWYQQTPGQGLQFLFEYFSETQRNKGNFPGRFSGRQFSNSRSEMNVSTLELGDSALYLCASSLVGGTNTEAFFGQGTRLTVV.

The rearrangement joins TRBV4-1 to TRBJ1-5; D is perhaps TRBD1 (5 bases). V dropped 3 bases and J dropped 0 bases, with 9 bases sitting between them. This CDR3 is built from 15 residues. Germline assignment: CDR1 MGHRA and CDR2 YSYEKL. CDR3 sequence: CASSQEQVSNQPQHF. DNA for the CDR3: TGCGCCAGCAGCCAGGAACAGGTTAGCAATCAGCCCCAGCATTTT.

This clone came up once. The chain is built from TRBV5-4 and TRBJ2-1; no clear D. This CDR3 comprises 13 residues. Trimming removed 5 bases from V and 1 base from J, with 7 bases in between. Germline V gene lookup returns CDR1 SGHNT and CDR2 YYREEE (reference sequence). The CDR3 DNA reads TGTGCCAGCAGTAGCCGATCCTACAATGAGCAGTTCTTC. The encoded protein is CASSSRSYNEQFF.

The chain employs TRBV7-2 and TRBJ2-1; TRBD1 matches at 9 bases. The CDR3 contains 16 residues. Germline CDR1 SGHTA, CDR2 FQGNSA. Trimming cost V 5 bases and J 10 bases; bases outside gene matches: 15. The CDR3 is CASSTRQGVAGREQFF. CDR3 coding DNA: TGTGCCAGCAGCACCCGACAGGGGGTGGCCGGACGGGAGCAGTTCTTC.

Remarks on this clone: Distinct nucleotide sequences in the sample also encode this CDR3. V and J are TRBV2 and TRBJ2-7; TRBD2 matches 11 bases. Per germline, CDR1 SNHLY and CDR2 FYNNEI. The CDR3 is 14 amino acids. V was pared by 6 bases and J by 2 bases, with 3 bases of the junction left unmatched. The CDR3 DNA is TGTGCCAGCAGGGGGACTAGCGGTGCCTACGAGCAGTACTTC. Translated: CASRGTSGAYEQYF.

Points on this clone: The sample carries other DNA sequences with the same CDR3. The chain employs TRBV11-2 and TRBJ1-5, with TRBD1 identical over 8 bases. Per the germline V gene, CDR1 is SGHAT and CDR2 is FQNNGV. CDR3 length: 15 residues. Trimming cost V 3 bases and J 4 bases; bases outside gene matches: 5. For the CDR3, the DNA is TGTGCCAGCAGCTTCTCAGGGGGCGGAAATCAGCCCCAGCATTTT. Residues: CASSFSGGGNQPQHF.

V and J are TRBV5-6 and TRBJ2-2, with 7 nucleotides matching TRBD1. Germline-derived CDR1 and CDR2 are SGHDT and YYEEEE. V shed 4 bases and J 4 bases; nucleotides not matched to a gene: 10. The CDR3 has 16 residues. CDR3 nucleotides: TGTGCCAGCAGCCTTTCAGGGGGTCTCGGCACCGGGGAGCTGTTTTTT. It translates to CASSLSGGLGTGELFF.

The J gene is TRBJ1-3, the V gene TRBV7-3; maybe TRBD1 (5 bases). In germline, CDR1 is SGHTA, CDR2 FQGTGA. V lost 5 bases to trimming and J lost 2 bases, with 16 bases between them. This CDR3 is 16 amino acids long. CDR3 in amino acids: CASSEDRPSTGNTIYF. CDR3 nucleotides: TGTGCCAGCAGCGAAGACAGACCTTCGACTGGAAACACCATATATTTT. Full variable domain (rest looked up from reference TRBV7-3 and TRBJ1-3): GAGVSQTPSNKVTEKGKYVELRCDPISGHTALYWYRQSLGQGPEFLIYFQGTGAADDSGLPNDRFFAVRPEGSVSTLKIQRTERGDSAVYLCASSEDRPSTGNTIYFGEGSWLTVV.

The chain couples TRBV7-9 to TRBJ2-2, with TRBD2 identical over 10 bases. J gave up 5 bases and V 0 bases, and 12 bases lay outside the gene matches. This CDR3 is 19 amino acids long. Germline-derived CDR1 and CDR2 are SEHNR and FQNEAQ (reference sequence). CDR3 sequence reads: CASSLAKSSSGRKTGELFF. CDR3 DNA sequence: TGTGCCAGCAGCTTAGCGAAATCCAGTAGCGGGAGGAAAACCGGGGAGCTGTTTTTT.

The chain combines TRBV5-1 with TRBJ2-7; maybe TRBD1 (5 bases). Germline CDR1 is SGHRS and CDR2 is YFSETQ. V was shortened by 6 bases and J by 1 base, with 14 bases between the two germline ends. The CDR3 length is 14 residues. This CDR3 reads CASNPLAGSYEQYF. In nucleotides, the CDR3 is TGCGCCAGCAACCCACTGGCAGGGTCCTACGAGCAGTACTTC.

The J gene is TRBJ2-3, the V gene TRBV15; 7 nucleotides line up with TRBD2. The V segment lost 0 bases and the J segment 3 bases; nucleotides outside the gene matches: 6. This CDR3 is built from 16 residues. Germline CDR1 reads LNHNV; CDR2 reads YYDKDF (reference sequence). The CDR3 protein is CATSRDGGRGTDTQYF. CDR3 in DNA: TGTGCCACCAGCAGAGATGGCGGGAGAGGAACAGATACGCAGTATTTT.

The genes are TRBV10-1 and TRBJ2-7; 10 positions agree with TRBD1. Germline V gene lookup returns CDR1 WNHNN and CDR2 SYGVQD (reference sequence). Trimming removed 2 bases from V and 2 bases from J; junction bases left unmatched: 15. The CDR3 extends over 19 amino acids. CDR3: CASSEKGQGRCPPAYEQYF. Here the CDR3 DNA reads TGCGCCAGCAGTGAGAAGGGACAGGGGCGGTGCCCTCCAGCCTACGAGCAGTACTTC.

This sequence joins TRBV4-2 and TRBJ2-7; D possibly corresponds to TRBD1 (6 bases). Germline values: CDR1 LGHNA, CDR2 YNFKEQ. Trimming took 4 bases from V and 1 from J, leaving 17 bases between them. This CDR3 has 16 amino acids. The CDR3 DNA reads as TGTGCCAGCAGCCCTTCCTCGCTACAGGGTTCCTACGAGCAGTACTTC. It translates to CASSPSSLQGSYEQYF.

This clone occurred a few times. The same CDR3 also results from other DNA sequences found in this sample. The genes are TRBV15 and TRBJ1-2, with TRBD1 identical over 7 bases. The germline gives CDR1 LNHNV, CDR2 YYDKDF (reference sequence). The CDR3 length is 12 residues. Trimming took 3 bases from V and 5 from J; bases not matched to a gene: 0. CDR3 loop: CATSRTGYGYTF. CDR3 coding DNA: TGTGCCACCAGCAGGACAGGGTATGGCTACACCTTC.

The chain couples TRBV29-1 to TRBJ1-5, with D perhaps TRBD1 (6 bases). V dropped 7 bases and J dropped 6 bases, with 16 bases sitting between them. Germline-derived CDR1 and CDR2 are SQVTM and ANQGSEA. This CDR3 region has 13 residues. The CDR3 sequence: CSAATGAVQPQHF. The CDR3 DNA sequence: TGCAGCGCCGCCACGGGGGCCGTTCAGCCCCAGCATTTT.

The rearrangement joins TRBV2 to TRBJ2-7; TRBD1 aligns across 9 bases. CDR1 is SNHLY and CDR2 is FYNNEI in the germline V gene. There are 14 residues in the CDR3. The trim removed 10 bases at V and 6 bases at J, leaving 13 bases unmatched. The CDR3 is CATTGGTGRGEQYF. The CDR3 bases are TGTGCCACAACTGGGGGGACAGGGAGGGGCGAGCAGTACTTC.

This rearrangement joins TRBV7-9 to TRBJ2-3, with 7 bases identical to TRBD2. The germline V gene has CDR1 SEHNR and CDR2 FQNEAQ (reference sequence). V trimming: 5 bases; J trimming: 1 base; junction bases outside the gene matches: 3. This CDR3 is built from 14 residues. CDR3 loop: CASSVRGGTDTQYF. The CDR3 DNA sequence: TGTGCCAGCAGCGTCCGGGGGGGCACAGATACGCAGTATTTT.

The chain joins TRBV9 to TRBJ2-7, with TRBD2 matching 11 bases. CDR1 is SGDLS and CDR2 is YYNGEE in the germline V gene. This CDR3 is 17 amino acids long. With 2 bases clipped from V and 3 bases from J, the junction kept 10 bases outside the gene matches. The CDR3 is CASSVGIAGGANYEQYF. CDR3 DNA: TGTGCCAGCAGCGTGGGAATAGCGGGAGGGGCAAACTACGAGCAGTACTTC.

The rearrangement links TRBV11-3 to TRBJ2-2; no definite D call. Germline CDR1 is SGHNT and CDR2 is YENEEA. The CDR3 is 12 residues long. The V end was cut by 4 bases, the J end by 6 bases, with 6 bases between. CDR3 nucleotides: TGTGCCAGCAGCTACAATTCCGGGGAGCTGTTTTTT. Protein sequence: CASSYNSGELFF. The full variable domain, completed using reference TRBV11-3 and TRBJ2-2, is EAGVVQSPRYKIIEKKQPVAFWCNPISGHNTLYWYLQNLGQGPELLIRYENEEAVDDSQLPKDRFSAERLKGVDSTLKIQPAELGDSAVYLCASSYNSGELFFGEGSRLTVL.

This clone came up a few times. The same CDR3 is also encoded by other DNA sequences in this sample. The rearrangement joins TRBV5-1 to TRBJ1-5; 10 nucleotides match TRBD1. Per germline, CDR1 SGHRS and CDR2 YFSETQ. The CDR3 contains 15 residues. V was clipped by 4 bases and J by 4 bases; unmatched bases: 5. The CDR3 DNA reads as TGCGCCAGCAGCATGACAGGGGGCGGGAATCAGCCCCAGCATTTT. It is translated as CASSMTGGGNQPQHF.